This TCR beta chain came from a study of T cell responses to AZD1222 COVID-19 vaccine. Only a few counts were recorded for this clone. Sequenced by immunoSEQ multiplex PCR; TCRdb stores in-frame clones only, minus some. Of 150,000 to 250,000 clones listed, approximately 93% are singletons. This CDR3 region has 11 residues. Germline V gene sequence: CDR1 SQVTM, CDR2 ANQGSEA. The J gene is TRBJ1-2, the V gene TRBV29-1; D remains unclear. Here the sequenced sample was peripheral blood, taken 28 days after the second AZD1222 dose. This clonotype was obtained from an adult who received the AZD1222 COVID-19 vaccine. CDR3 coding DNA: TGCAGTTATTCGGAAAACTATGGCTACACCTTC. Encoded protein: CSYSENYGYTF.